The source of this T cell receptor (beta chain) is a study of cytomegalovirus exposure and HLA in healthy donors. Concerning this clone itself: Antigen unknown.

Study results and caveats: A subsequent analysis found that TCR clusters from the first cohort also tended to co-occur in the approximately 130 validation repertoires, with approximately 95% of cluster scores above 0. Published work reported that the classifier diagnosed cytomegalovirus status with high specificity and sensitivity. The dataset shows that most TCR sequences were rare, while some public TCRs occurred in many donors. Cytomegalovirus-associated TCR beta chains were listed, numbering 150 to 200.

Profiled with immunoSEQ multiplex PCR; TCRdb holds only in-frame clones, not every one. Of roughly 68,000 clones listed, roughly 95% are singletons. The source of this sequence is a woman aged 18 to 35 in good health and CMV-seropositive. The specimen sequenced was PBMCs.

The CDR3 region has the DNA TGTGCCAGCAGCCAAGAAGAGATTTTGCTTAGCACTGAAGCTTTCTTT. Amino acids: CASSQEEILLSTEAFF. V usage is TRBV14 and J usage is TRBJ1-1; unclear D gene. Trimming took off 0 bases at V and 4 bases at J, with 15 bases between the two ends. The CDR3 covers 16 residues. Germline assignment: CDR1 SGHDN and CDR2 FVKESK.